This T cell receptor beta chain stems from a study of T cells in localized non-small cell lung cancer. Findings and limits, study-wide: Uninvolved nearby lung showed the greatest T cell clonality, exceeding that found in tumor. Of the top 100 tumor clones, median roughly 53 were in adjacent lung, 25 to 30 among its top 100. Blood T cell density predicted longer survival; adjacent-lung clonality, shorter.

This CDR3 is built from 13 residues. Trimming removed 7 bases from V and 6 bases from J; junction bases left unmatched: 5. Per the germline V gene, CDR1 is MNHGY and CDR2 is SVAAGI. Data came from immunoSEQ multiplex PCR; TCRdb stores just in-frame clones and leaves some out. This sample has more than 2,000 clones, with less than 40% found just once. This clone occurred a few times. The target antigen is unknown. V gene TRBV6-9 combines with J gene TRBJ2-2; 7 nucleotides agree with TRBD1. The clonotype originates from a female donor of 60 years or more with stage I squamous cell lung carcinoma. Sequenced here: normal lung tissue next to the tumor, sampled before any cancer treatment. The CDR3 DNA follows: TGTGCCAGCACACCACAGGGGCCCGGGGAGCTGTTTTTT. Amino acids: CASTPQGPGELFF.